This TCR beta chain was sequenced for a study of OX40 agonist ivuxolimab in advanced cancers. Background on the study: Every 2 weeks, ivuxolimab was infused into the patients intravenously at between 0.01 and 10 mg/kg. Recorded diagnoses for dose-escalation patients were hepatocellular carcinoma, melanoma, renal cell or head and neck cancer. General study findings and limits: Among T cells, CD8+ cells averaged more expanded clones than CD4+ cells.

Germline loops: CDR1 SNHLY, CDR2 FYNNEI. V was cut by 6 bases and J by 0 bases, with 11 bases left in between. The CDR3 contains 14 residues. Peripheral blood came from all dose cohorts at three timepoints. Only in-frame clones appear in the TCRdb table, and some are missing; sequencing was by immunoSEQ multiplex PCR. The table records roughly 25,000 clones, about 70% of them present only once. To note about this clone: Antigen specificity is unknown.

The genes are TRBV2 and TRBJ1-1; D is possibly TRBD1 (6 bases). Source: CD4+ or CD8+ T cells sorted from blood, taken in a trial of the OX40 agonist ivuxolimab. The receptor was isolated from an adult with an advanced solid tumor such as melanoma, head and neck, liver or kidney cancer. The chain's CDR3 is CASRLTGLNTEAFF. Written as DNA, the CDR3 is TGTGCCAGCAGACTGACAGGTCTGAACACTGAAGCTTTCTTT. The full variable domain, rest sourced from reference TRBV2 and TRBJ1-1, is EPEVTQTPSHQVTQMGQEVILRCVPISNHLYFYWYRQILGQKVEFLVSFYNNEISEKSEIFDDQFSVERPDGSNFTLKIRSTKLEDSAMYFCASRLTGLNTEAFFGQGTRLTVV.